This record looks at one TCR beta chain sequence and its context. This clone was detected once. Its cognate antigen has yet to be identified. No base quality information exists; no much larger clone differs at one position. The data originate from a study of T cell responses to AZD1222 COVID-19 vaccine (dated by TCRdb to the early 2020s). About the full investigation: A total of approximately 240 trial participants underwent TCR sequencing, of whom roughly 210 received two doses of AZD1222 and roughly 25 received two doses of the MenACWY control vaccine. Trial participants were enrolled by age into 18-55, 56-69 and 70-plus year subgroups, with about 150, 27 and 61 TCR-sequenced participants respectively. Results the study describes overall, beyond this receptor: Most participants were white British and females outnumbered males, and the authors suggested that clonal diversity may have been underestimated. The 56-69-year group was small, and its depth increase did not reach significance, likely because of low power. After two AZD1222 doses, both the breadth and the depth of spike-specific TCRs were significantly higher than at day 0 and than in MenACWY recipients. Reportedly, almost half of the unique spike-specific TCRs recognized epitopes lying outside the regions that are mutated in the B.1.351 and B.1.1.7 variants. Because no samples from the day 14 peak response were available, repertoires could be characterized only after the peak T cell response. Only five to seven AZD1222 recipients were SARS-CoV-2 seropositive at baseline, limiting conclusions about previously exposed vaccinees. The vaccine-associated CD4 TCRs covered the entire spike protein, and the dominant responses fell in regions 160-218 and 743-854.

The CDR3 has 14 amino acids, counting the end cysteine and phenylalanine. Only CDR3 DNA is held: 42 bases, read in frame from base 1. Trimming takes 4 bases off V and 4 bases off J; junction bases not matched to a gene: 9. CDR1 and CDR2 are read off the germline V gene (reference sequence) as GTSNPN and SVGIG. The time point label here, explained by the study, means: about 28 days (+/-7) after the second vaccine dose. This specimen's treatment or condition label, per the study, means: meningococcal conjugate vaccine given as trial control. Vaccinee samples came from UK trials COV001 and COV002, including a single-blind randomized controlled phase 2/3 trial of AZD1222 (ChAdOx1 nCoV-19) in healthy adults. Trial participant PBMC samples were collected at day 0 and day 28 after the second dose for TCRbeta chain sequencing. The CDR3 regions of human TCRbeta chains were analyzed by immunosequencing. The source study handled its data this way. Repertoire TCRs were matched against a reference library of SARS-CoV-2-specific TCRs generated with the MIRA antigen-specificity platform. Breadth was defined as the fraction of unique TCRs that were SARS-CoV-2-associated, and depth was defined as the fraction of total T cells that were SARS-CoV-2-associated. Using the MIRA data, each spike-specific TCR was assigned both to the spike region to which the TCR was reactive and to a CD4 or CD8 class. Log10-transformed breadth and depth values were compared by one-way ANOVA with Sidak's multiple comparisons tests. TCRdb took over this immuneACCESS table, retaining in-frame rearrangements with V and J assigned. Such tables are incomplete; in checked studies, under half of the missing clones stem from an unresolved V gene, and the remainder is unexplained. From that table come the V and J calls and clone size; the DNA was used to work out D and trimming. This sample gives more than 100,000 clones in total; 75% to 85% of them show up just once. The biggest ten clones account for approximately 8% of the sample.

The specimen was peripheral blood, collected 28 days after the second dose of the MenACWY control vaccine. The TCR originated in an adult who received the MenACWY meningococcal vaccine as a control. The chain joins TRBV30 to TRBJ1-1; 7 bases in the junction line up with TRBD1. The CDR3 region: CAWTEGARGTEAFF. In nucleotides, the sequence is TGTGCCTGGACGGAGGGGGCGCGGGGCACTGAAGCTTTCTTT. Extended through the reference TRBV30 and TRBJ1-1 proteins, this CDR3 yields the full variable domain: SQTIHQWPATLVQPVGSPLSLECTVEGTSNPNLYWYRQAAGRGLQLLFYSVGIGQISSEVPQNLSASRPQDRQFILSSKKLLLSDSGFYLCAWTEGARGTEAFFGQGTRLTVV.